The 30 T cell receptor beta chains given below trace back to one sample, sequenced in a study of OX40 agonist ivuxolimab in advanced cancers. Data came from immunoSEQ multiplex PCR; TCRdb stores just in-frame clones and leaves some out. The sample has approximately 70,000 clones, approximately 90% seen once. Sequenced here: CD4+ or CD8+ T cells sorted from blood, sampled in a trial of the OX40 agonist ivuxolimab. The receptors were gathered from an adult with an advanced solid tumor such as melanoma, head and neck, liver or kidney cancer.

CDR3 sequence: CASSFPTPNEKLFF. In DNA, the CDR3 is TGTGCCAGTAGTTTTCCTACACCTAATGAAAAACTGTTTTTT. The chain couples TRBV19 to TRBJ1-4; no clear D gene. The V end lost 5 bases, the J end lost 3 bases, and 10 bases lay between the germline ends. The CDR3 length is 14 residues. Germline loops: CDR1 LNHDA, CDR2 SQIVND (reference sequence).

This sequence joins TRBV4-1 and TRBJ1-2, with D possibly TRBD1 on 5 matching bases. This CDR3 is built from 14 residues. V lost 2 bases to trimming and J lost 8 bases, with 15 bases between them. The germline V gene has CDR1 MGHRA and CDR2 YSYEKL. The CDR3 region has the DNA TGCGCCAGCAGCCAACCAGGGTCCTCGGGAGGCTACACCTTC. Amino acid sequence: CASSQPGSSGGYTF.

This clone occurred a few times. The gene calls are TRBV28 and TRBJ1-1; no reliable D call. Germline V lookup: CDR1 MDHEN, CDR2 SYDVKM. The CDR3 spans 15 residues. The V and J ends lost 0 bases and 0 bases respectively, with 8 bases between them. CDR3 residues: CASSLWAAMNTEAFF. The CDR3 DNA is TGTGCCAGCAGTTTATGGGCGGCTATGAACACTGAAGCTTTCTTT.

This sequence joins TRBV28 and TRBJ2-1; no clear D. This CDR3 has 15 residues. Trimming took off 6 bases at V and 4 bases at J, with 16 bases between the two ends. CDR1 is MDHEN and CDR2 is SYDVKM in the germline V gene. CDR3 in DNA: TGTGCCAGCAGCCAAGCATCCTCAGAGTACAATGAGCAGTTCTTC. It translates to CASSQASSEYNEQFF. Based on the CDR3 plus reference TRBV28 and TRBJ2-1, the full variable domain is DVKVTQSSRYLVKRTGEKVFLECVQDMDHENMFWYRQDPGLGLRLIYFSYDVKMKEKGDIPEGYSVSREKKERFSLILESASTNQTSMYLCASSQASSEYNEQFFGPGTRLTVL.

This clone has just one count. The CDR3 region is CASKPIAASTDTQYF. CDR3 DNA: TGTGCCAGCAAACCTATAGCGGCTAGCACAGATACGCAGTATTTT. The chain couples TRBV6-5 to TRBJ2-3, with D possibly being TRBD2 (6 bases). CDR3 size: 15 residues. Germline CDR1 reads MNHEY; CDR2 reads SVGAGI. V lost 7 bases to trimming and J lost 0 bases, with 14 bases between them.

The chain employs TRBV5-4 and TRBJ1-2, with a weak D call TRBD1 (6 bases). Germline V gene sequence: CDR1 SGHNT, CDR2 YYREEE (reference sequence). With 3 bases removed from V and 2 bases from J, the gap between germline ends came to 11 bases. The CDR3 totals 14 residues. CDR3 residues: CASSSGQLNYGYTF. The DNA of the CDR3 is TGTGCCAGCAGCTCCGGACAGCTCAACTATGGCTACACCTTC.

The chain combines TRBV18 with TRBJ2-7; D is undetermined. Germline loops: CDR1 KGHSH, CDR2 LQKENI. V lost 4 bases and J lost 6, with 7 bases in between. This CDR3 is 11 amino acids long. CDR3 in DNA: TGTGCCAGCTCACGCGGTCCCGAGCAGTACTTC. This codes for CASSRGPEQYF. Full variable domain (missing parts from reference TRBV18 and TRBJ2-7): NAGVMQNPRHLVRRRGQEARLRCSPMKGHSHVYWYRQLPEEGLKFMVYLQKENIIDESGMPKERFSAEFPKEGPSILRIQQVVRGDSAAYFCASSRGPEQYFGPGTRLTVT.

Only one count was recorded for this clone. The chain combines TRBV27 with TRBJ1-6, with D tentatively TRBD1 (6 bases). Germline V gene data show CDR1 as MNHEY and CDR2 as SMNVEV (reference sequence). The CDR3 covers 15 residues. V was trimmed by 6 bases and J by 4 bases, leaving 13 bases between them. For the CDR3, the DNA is TGTGCCAGCAGCACGGAGGGGGGTTATAATTCACCCCTCCACTTT. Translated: CASSTEGGYNSPLHF.

CDR3 in DNA: TGTGCCAGCAGTTTACCCGGGTCCAACTACGAGCAGTACTTC. Encoded protein: CASSLPGSNYEQYF. The chain employs TRBV28 and TRBJ2-7, with no clear D. The CDR3 covers 14 residues. Germline V gene lookup returns CDR1 MDHEN and CDR2 SYDVKM. V was trimmed by 2 bases and J by 3 bases, leaving 11 bases between them. Filled out from reference TRBV28 and TRBJ2-7, the complete variable domain reads DVKVTQSSRYLVKRTGEKVFLECVQDMDHENMFWYRQDPGLGLRLIYFSYDVKMKEKGDIPEGYSVSREKKERFSLILESASTNQTSMYLCASSLPGSNYEQYFGPGTRLTVT.

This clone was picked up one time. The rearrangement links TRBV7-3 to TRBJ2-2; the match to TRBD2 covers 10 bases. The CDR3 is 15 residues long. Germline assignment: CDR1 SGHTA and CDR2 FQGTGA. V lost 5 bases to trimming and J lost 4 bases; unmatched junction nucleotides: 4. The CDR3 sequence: CASSASGGLTGELFF. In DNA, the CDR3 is TGTGCCAGCAGCGCTAGCGGGGGCCTCACCGGGGAGCTGTTTTTT.

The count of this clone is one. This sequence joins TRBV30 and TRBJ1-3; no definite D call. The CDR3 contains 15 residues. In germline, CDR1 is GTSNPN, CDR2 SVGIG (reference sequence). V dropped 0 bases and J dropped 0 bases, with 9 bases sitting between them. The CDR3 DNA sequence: TGTGCCTGGAGTGTAATGGGGAACTCTGGAAACACCATATATTTT. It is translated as CAWSVMGNSGNTIYF.

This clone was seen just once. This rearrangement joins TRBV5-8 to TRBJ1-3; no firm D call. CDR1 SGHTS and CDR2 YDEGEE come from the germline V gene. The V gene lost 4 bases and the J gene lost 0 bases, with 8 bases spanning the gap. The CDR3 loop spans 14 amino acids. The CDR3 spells CASSLRSSGNTIYF. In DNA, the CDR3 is TGTGCCAGCAGCCTCCGGTCCTCTGGAAACACCATATATTTT.

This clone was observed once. CDR3: CASSGAKVGSGNTIYF. The CDR3 nucleotides are TGTGCCAGTAGCGGGGCCAAGGTTGGCTCTGGAAACACCATATATTTT. The chain uses TRBV19 and TRBJ1-3; the D gene is possibly TRBD1 (5 bases). The ends were cut back, 6 bases at V and 0 bases at J, with 15 bases in the middle. Germline CDR1 LNHDA, CDR2 SQIVND (reference sequence). This CDR3 is built from 16 residues.

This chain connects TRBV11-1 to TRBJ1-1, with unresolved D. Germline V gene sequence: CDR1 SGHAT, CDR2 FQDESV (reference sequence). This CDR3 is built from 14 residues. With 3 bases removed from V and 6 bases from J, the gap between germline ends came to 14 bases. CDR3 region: CASSFIPAYAEAFF. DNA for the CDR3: TGTGCCAGCAGCTTCATACCGGCCTACGCTGAAGCTTTCTTT. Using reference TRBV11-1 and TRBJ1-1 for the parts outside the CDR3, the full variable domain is EAEVAQSPRYKITEKSQAVAFWCDPISGHATLYWYRQILGQGPELLVQFQDESVVDDSQLPKDRFSAERLKGVDSTLKIQPAELGDSAMYLCASSFIPAYAEAFFGQGTRLTVV.

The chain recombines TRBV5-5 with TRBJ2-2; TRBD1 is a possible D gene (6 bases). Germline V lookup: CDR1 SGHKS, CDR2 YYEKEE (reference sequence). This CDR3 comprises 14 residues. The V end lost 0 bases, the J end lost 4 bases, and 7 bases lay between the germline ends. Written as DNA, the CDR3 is TGTGCCAGCAGCTTGGTAGGGGGCACCGGGGAGCTGTTTTTT. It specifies CASSLVGGTGELFF.

CDR3: CASSKQGGNGNQPQHF. The CDR3 coding sequence is TGTGCCAGCAGCAAACAGGGGGGGAACGGCAATCAGCCCCAGCATTTT. The chain employs TRBV28 and TRBJ1-5, with 8 bases aligning to TRBD1. The CDR3 extends over 16 amino acids. The germline gives CDR1 MDHEN, CDR2 SYDVKM. The V gene end was trimmed by 6 bases and the J gene end by 2 bases; junction bases not matched to a gene: 9.

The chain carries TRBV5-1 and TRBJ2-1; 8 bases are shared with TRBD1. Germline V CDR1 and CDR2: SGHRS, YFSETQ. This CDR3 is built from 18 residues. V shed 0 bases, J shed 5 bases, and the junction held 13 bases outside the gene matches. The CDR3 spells CASSLDPLGGQGHNEQFF. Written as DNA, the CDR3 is TGCGCCAGCAGCTTGGATCCCTTAGGAGGACAGGGTCACAATGAGCAGTTCTTC.

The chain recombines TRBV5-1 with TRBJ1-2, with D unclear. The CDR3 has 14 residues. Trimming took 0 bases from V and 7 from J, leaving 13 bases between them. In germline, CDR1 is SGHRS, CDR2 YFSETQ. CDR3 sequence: CASSLETTSGGYTF. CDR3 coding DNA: TGCGCCAGCAGCTTGGAGACAACCTCGGGTGGCTACACCTTC.

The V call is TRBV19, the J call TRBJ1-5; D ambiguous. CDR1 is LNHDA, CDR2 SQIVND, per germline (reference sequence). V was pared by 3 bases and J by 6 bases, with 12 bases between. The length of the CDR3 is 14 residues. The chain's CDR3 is CASSISVGVQPQHF. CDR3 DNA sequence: TGTGCCAGTAGTATTTCAGTGGGAGTTCAGCCCCAGCATTTT.

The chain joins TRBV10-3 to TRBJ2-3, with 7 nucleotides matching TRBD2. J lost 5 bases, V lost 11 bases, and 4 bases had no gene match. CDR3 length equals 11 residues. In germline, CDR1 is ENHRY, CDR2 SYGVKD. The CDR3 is CALRGEDTQYF. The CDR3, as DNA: TGTGCCCTCCGGGGGGAAGATACGCAGTATTTT.

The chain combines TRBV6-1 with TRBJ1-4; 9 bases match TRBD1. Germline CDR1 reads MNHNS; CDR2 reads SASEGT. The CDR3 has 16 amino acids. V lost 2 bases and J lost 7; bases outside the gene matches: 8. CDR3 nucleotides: TGTGCCAGCAGTGAACTATTAGGACAGGGGATTGAAAAACTGTTTTTT. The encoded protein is CASSELLGQGIEKLFF.

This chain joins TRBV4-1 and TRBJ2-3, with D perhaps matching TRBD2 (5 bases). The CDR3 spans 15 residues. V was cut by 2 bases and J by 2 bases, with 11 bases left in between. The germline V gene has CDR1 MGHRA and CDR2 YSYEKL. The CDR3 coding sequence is TGCGCCAGCAGCCAACGGGGTCAAACCACAGATACGCAGTATTTT. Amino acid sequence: CASSQRGQTTDTQYF.

CDR3 amino acids: CASSYSAGAQGNTIYF. The CDR3, as DNA: TGTGCCAGCAGTTACTCGGCGGGGGCGCAGGGAAACACCATATATTTT. V usage is TRBV6-6 and J usage is TRBJ1-3, with D perhaps matching TRBD1 (6 bases). The CDR3 has 16 amino acids. The germline V gene encodes CDR1 MNHNY and CDR2 SVGAGI (reference sequence). Deletions cut 0 bases from V and 4 bases from J, with 13 bases between.

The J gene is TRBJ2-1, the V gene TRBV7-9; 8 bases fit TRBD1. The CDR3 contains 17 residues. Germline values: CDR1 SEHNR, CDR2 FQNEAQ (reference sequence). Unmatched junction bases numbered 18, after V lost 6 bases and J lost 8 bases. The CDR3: CASSRTGFGPAGDEQFF. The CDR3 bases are TGTGCCAGCAGTCGGACAGGGTTTGGTCCTGCTGGGGATGAGCAGTTCTTC.

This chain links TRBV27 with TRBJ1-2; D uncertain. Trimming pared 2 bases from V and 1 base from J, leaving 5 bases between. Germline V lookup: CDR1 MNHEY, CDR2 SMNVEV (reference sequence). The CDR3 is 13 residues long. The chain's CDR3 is CASSLQVNYGYTF. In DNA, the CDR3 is TGTGCCAGCAGTTTACAGGTTAACTATGGCTACACCTTC.

The CDR3 nucleotides are TGTGCCAGCAGCTTGTGGGGGACAGGGGATGAAAAACTGTTTTTT. Protein sequence: CASSLWGTGDEKLFF. The chain recombines TRBV5-4 with TRBJ1-4, with 10 nucleotides matching TRBD1. The ends lost 1 base at V and 6 bases at J; junction bases unmatched: 3. There are 15 residues in the CDR3. Looked up from germline, CDR1 is SGHNT and CDR2 is YYREEE (reference sequence).

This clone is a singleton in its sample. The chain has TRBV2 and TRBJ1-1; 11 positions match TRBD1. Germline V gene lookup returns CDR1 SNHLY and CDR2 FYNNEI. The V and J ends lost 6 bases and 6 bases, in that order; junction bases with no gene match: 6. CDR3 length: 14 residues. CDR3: CASSPDRGRAEAFF. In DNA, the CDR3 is TGTGCCAGCAGCCCGGACAGGGGGCGAGCTGAAGCTTTCTTT.

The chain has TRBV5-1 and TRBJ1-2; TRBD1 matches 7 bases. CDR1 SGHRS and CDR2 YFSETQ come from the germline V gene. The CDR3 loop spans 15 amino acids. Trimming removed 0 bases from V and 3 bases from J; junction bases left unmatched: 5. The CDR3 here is CASSLAPRGDYGYTF. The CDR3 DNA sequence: TGCGCCAGCAGCTTGGCTCCCAGGGGGGACTATGGCTACACCTTC. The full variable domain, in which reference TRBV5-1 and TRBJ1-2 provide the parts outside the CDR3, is KAGVTQTPRYLIKTRGQQVTLSCSPISGHRSVSWYQQTPGQGLQFLFEYFSETQRNKGNFPGRFSGRQFSNSRSEMNVSTLELGDSALYLCASSLAPRGDYGYTFGSGTRLTVV.

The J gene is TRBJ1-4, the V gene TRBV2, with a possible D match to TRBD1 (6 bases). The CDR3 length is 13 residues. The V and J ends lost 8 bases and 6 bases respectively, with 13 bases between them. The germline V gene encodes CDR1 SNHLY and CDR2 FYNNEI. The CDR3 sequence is CASGRDIDEKLFF. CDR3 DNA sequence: TGTGCCAGCGGGCGGGACATTGATGAAAAACTGTTTTTT. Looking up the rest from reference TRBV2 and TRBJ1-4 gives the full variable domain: EPEVTQTPSHQVTQMGQEVILRCVPISNHLYFYWYRQILGQKVEFLVSFYNNEISEKSEIFDDQFSVERPDGSNFTLKIRSTKLEDSAMYFCASGRDIDEKLFFGSGTQLSVL.

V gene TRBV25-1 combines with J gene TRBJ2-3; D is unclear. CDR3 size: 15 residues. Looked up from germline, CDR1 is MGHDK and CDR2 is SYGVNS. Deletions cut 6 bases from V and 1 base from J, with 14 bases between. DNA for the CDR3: TGTGCCAGCAGGGACGGCCGAATCGGCACAGATACGCAGTATTTT. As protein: CASRDGRIGTDTQYF.